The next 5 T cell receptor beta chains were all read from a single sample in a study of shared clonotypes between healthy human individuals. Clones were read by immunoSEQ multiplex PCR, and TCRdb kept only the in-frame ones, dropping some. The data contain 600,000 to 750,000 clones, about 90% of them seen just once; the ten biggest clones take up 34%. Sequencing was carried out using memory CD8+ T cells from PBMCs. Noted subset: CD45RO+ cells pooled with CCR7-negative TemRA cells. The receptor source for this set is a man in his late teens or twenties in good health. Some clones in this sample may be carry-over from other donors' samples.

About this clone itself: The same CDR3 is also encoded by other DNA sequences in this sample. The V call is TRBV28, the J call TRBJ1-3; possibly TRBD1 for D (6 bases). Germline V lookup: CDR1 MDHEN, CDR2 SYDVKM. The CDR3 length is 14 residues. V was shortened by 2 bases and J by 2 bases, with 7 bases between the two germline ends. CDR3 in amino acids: CASSLRGAGNTIYF. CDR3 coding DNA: TGTGCCAGCAGTTTAAGGGGGGCTGGAAACACCATATATTTT. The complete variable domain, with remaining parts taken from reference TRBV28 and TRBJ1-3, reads DVKVTQSSRYLVKRTGEKVFLECVQDMDHENMFWYRQDPGLGLRLIYFSYDVKMKEKGDIPEGYSVSREKKERFSLILESASTNQTSMYLCASSLRGAGNTIYFGEGSWLTVV.

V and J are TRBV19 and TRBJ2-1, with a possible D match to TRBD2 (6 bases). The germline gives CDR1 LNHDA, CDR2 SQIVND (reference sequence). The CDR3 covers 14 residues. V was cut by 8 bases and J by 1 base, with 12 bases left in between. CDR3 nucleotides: TGTGCCAGTTCCGCCGGGGGTTCCTACAATGAGCAGTTCTTC. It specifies CASSAGGSYNEQFF.

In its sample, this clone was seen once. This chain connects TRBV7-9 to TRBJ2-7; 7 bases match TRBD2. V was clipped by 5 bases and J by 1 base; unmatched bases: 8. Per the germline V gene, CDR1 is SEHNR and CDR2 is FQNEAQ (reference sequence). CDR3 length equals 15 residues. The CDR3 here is CASSQGAGMSYEQYF. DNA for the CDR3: TGTGCCAGCAGCCAAGGAGCGGGAATGTCCTACGAGCAGTACTTC.

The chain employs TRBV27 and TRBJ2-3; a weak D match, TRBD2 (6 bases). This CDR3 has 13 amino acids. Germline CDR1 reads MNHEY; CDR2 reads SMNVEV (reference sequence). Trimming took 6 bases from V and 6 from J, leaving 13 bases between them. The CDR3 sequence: CASSIGGTDTQYF. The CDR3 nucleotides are TGTGCCAGCAGCATAGGAGGGACGGATACGCAGTATTTT.

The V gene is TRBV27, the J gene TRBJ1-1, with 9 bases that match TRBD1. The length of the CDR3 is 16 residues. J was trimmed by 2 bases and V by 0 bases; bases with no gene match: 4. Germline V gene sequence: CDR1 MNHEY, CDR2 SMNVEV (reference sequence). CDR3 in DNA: TGTGCCAGCAGTTTATCTGGGGACAGGGTTAACACTGAAGCTTTCTTT. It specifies CASSLSGDRVNTEAFF.